This entry concerns a single T cell receptor beta chain. Its specificity is not known. CDR1 and CDR2 (germline): MDHEN, SYDVKM. The CDR3 runs 17 residues. Unmatched junction bases numbered 10, after V lost 6 bases and J lost 2 bases. The authors ran a second PCR of about 7 to 11 cycles using a sample-barcoded 5' primer and a J-beta primer mix. The template-switch adaptor, which had 12 random nucleotides, put a tag on each cDNA molecule. TCRdb re-called the 5' RACE reads with MiXCR, one entry per CDR3 protein. The table includes hundreds of thousands of distinct CDR3 sequences, 40% to 65% detected once. This record belongs to a study of blood T cells in healthy people across ages. Study results and caveats: The study lacked donor CMV status, which possibly confounded expanded clonotype changes. PBMCs were not sorted, which prevented a conclusive comparison of naive versus antigen-experienced cells.

The sequenced material came from blood. The TCR was taken from a man aged 80 or over in good health. The chain carries TRBV28 and TRBJ2-6; 7 bases are a match to TRBD1. CDR3 nucleotide sequence: TGTGCCAGCAGCCCACAGGGGTTAAAGACTGGGGCCAACGTCCTGACTTTC. This gives the protein CASSPQGLKTGANVLTF.